The 22 T cell receptor beta chains given below trace back to one sample, sequenced in a study of CD8 T cells in ankylosing spondylitis. Study findings and constraints: Apparently characteristic of ankylosing spondylitis blood was a TCR beta motif (roughly eight highly homologous variants).

Their antigen targets remain unknown. TCRdb processed the 5' RACE reads anew with MiXCR; each CDR3 protein has one entry. The repertoire holds 800,000 to 900,000 distinct CDR3 sequences, with around 11% as singletons. Specimen: blood, either unsorted or a sorted T cell fraction (not recorded which). These receptors all come from a male donor with ankylosing spondylitis.

The rearrangement uses TRBV5-1 and TRBJ1-2, with D maybe TRBD1 (5 bases). This CDR3 spans 14 amino acids. The V gene's germline CDR1 is SGHRS and CDR2 YFSETQ. With 2 bases removed from V and 4 bases from J, the gap between germline ends came to 12 bases. The CDR3 loop reads CASSFETAIYGYTF. CDR3 in DNA: TGCGCCAGCAGCTTCGAGACAGCGATCTATGGCTACACCTTC.

This chain joins TRBV7-2 and TRBJ2-1, with 12 bases aligning to TRBD1. Germline-derived CDR1 and CDR2 are SGHTA and FQGNSA. This CDR3 has 17 amino acids. V lost 2 bases, J lost 9 bases, and 11 bases stayed unmatched. CDR3 sequence reads: CASSLRFGTGGSSEQFF. CDR3 coding DNA: TGTGCCAGCAGCTTACGGTTCGGGACAGGGGGCTCTTCTGAGCAGTTCTTC.

This clonotype occurred many times. This chain connects TRBV6-5 to TRBJ1-5; 7 positions agree with TRBD1. The V gene's germline CDR1 is MNHEY and CDR2 SVGAGI. Germline trimming cut 4 bases from V and 5 bases from J; bases unmatched to any gene: 2. This CDR3 spans 13 amino acids. DNA for the CDR3: TGTGCCAGCAGTTGGGACAGATATCAGCCCCAGCATTTT. Translating it yields CASSWDRYQPQHF.

This clonotype was found a few times. J is TRBJ1-1 and V is TRBV7-2; possibly TRBD1 for D (6 bases). The CDR3 has 14 residues. Germline loops: CDR1 SGHTA, CDR2 FQGNSA. V lost 3 bases, J lost 7 bases, and 15 bases lay in between. The CDR3 sequence: CASSLRPRGFEAFF. CDR3 DNA: TGTGCCAGCAGCTTGAGGCCCAGGGGTTTTGAAGCTTTCTTT.

The chain couples TRBV10-3 to TRBJ2-1, with D unclear. This CDR3 comprises 15 residues. Germline V CDR1 and CDR2: ENHRY, SYGVKD. The ends were cut back, 2 bases at V and 0 bases at J, with 8 bases in the middle. CDR3 loop: CAISEVWSSYNEQFF. CDR3 coding DNA: TGTGCCATCAGTGAGGTCTGGAGCTCCTACAATGAGCAGTTCTTC.

This clonotype was observed a handful of times. The rearrangement uses TRBV28 and TRBJ1-1, with 8 bases that match TRBD1. Germline CDR1 MDHEN, CDR2 SYDVKM. With 3 bases clipped from V and 1 base from J, the junction kept 7 bases outside the gene matches. This CDR3 is built from 16 residues. Here the CDR3 DNA reads TGTGCCAGCAGTTTGGCAGGGGGCGCGGGGAACACTGAAGCTTTCTTT. This codes for CASSLAGGAGNTEAFF. Complete variable domain (other parts from reference TRBV28 and TRBJ1-1): DVKVTQSSRYLVKRTGEKVFLECVQDMDHENMFWYRQDPGLGLRLIYFSYDVKMKEKGDIPEGYSVSREKKERFSLILESASTNQTSMYLCASSLAGGAGNTEAFFGQGTRLTVV.

This clonotype has more than one count but fewer than ten. The chain links TRBV7-9 to TRBJ2-5; D is perhaps TRBD2 (5 bases). The V gene's germline CDR1 is SEHNR and CDR2 FQNEAQ (reference sequence). CDR3 length equals 14 residues. Deletions cut 5 bases from V and 0 bases from J, with 10 bases between. This CDR3 reads CASSPWTYQETQYF. DNA for the CDR3: TGTGCCAGCAGCCCATGGACTTACCAAGAGACCCAGTACTTC.

This chain joins TRBV29-1 and TRBJ1-1; D is undetermined. Germline values: CDR1 SQVTM, CDR2 ANQGSEA. The length of the CDR3 is 12 residues. CDR3 amino acids: CSIDPIGTEAFF. In DNA form, the CDR3 reads TGCAGTATCGATCCCATCGGCACTGAAGCTTTCTTT.

This clonotype was seen a few times. The chain has TRBV4-1 and TRBJ1-6, with 7 bases aligning to TRBD1. After removal of 0 bases from V and 0 bases from J, the junction contained 5 bases not matched to a gene. The germline V gene encodes CDR1 MGHRA and CDR2 YSYEKL. The CDR3 totals 18 residues. Here the CDR3 DNA reads TGCGCCAGCAGCCAAGAGGGACAGCAAAGCTCCTATAATTCACCCCTCCACTTT. Translated, it gives CASSQEGQQSSYNSPLHF.

This clonotype has a handful of counts. The chain carries TRBV18 and TRBJ2-1, with TRBD1 matching over 7 bases. The germline CDR1 and CDR2 sequences are KGHSH and LQKENI. The J segment lost 9 bases and the V segment lost 3 bases, leaving 14 bases of the junction unmatched. CDR3 size: 16 residues. The CDR3 is CASSPIPGGAGGEQFF. For the CDR3, the DNA is TGTGCCAGCTCACCTATTCCTGGGGGCGCAGGGGGTGAGCAGTTCTTC.

This clonotype has a handful of counts. The chain uses TRBV7-6 and TRBJ2-1, with 8 bases fitting TRBD2. V gave up 6 bases and J gave up 10 bases; unmatched junction bases: 5. This CDR3 has 12 amino acids. CDR1 and CDR2 from the germline V gene are SGHVS and FNYEAQ. The CDR3 here is CASSSGVGEQFF. The CDR3 DNA sequence: TGTGCCAGCAGTAGCGGGGTGGGGGAGCAGTTCTTC.

There are many counts of this clonotype. This chain connects TRBV4-2 to TRBJ1-3; D call uncertain. In germline, CDR1 is LGHNA, CDR2 YNFKEQ. CDR3 length: 14 residues. The V gene lost 0 bases and the J gene lost 7 bases, with 10 bases spanning the gap. The CDR3 bases are TGTGCCAGCAGCCAAGATTCCGGTACGAACACCATATATTTT. It codes for CASSQDSGTNTIYF.

This clonotype was found a few times. J is TRBJ1-2 and V is TRBV4-3, with 9 positions matching TRBD1. Germline V gene sequence: CDR1 LGHNA, CDR2 YSLEER. J was trimmed by 11 bases and V by 0 bases; bases with no gene match: 4. CDR3 length equals 13 residues. The CDR3 DNA sequence: TGCGCCAGCAGCCAAGACGACAGGGGGACGTACACCTTC. Translated, it gives CASSQDDRGTYTF.

There are a few counts of this clonotype. The V call is TRBV7-3, the J call TRBJ2-2; no clear D gene. V was trimmed by 2 bases and J by 4 bases, leaving 8 bases between them. Germline lookup yields CDR1 SGHTA and CDR2 FQGTGA. This CDR3 is 14 amino acids long. In DNA form, the CDR3 reads TGTGCCAGCAGCTTAGGCCCTCTCACCGGGGAGCTGTTTTTT. Its translation: CASSLGPLTGELFF.

In this sample, this clonotype turned up many times. The V gene is TRBV18, the J gene TRBJ2-7, with TRBD1 matching 7 bases. Per germline, CDR1 KGHSH and CDR2 LQKENI. There are 13 residues in the CDR3. V lost 5 bases and J lost 2; bases outside the gene matches: 3. For the CDR3, the DNA is TGTGCCAGCTCAAGGGACAGAACCTACGAGCAGTACTTC. The encoded protein is CASSRDRTYEQYF.

This clonotype has more than one count but fewer than ten. Here the CDR3 reads CASSHVAGDMNTEAFF. The CDR3 nucleotides read TGCGCCAGCAGCCATGTGGCAGGGGATATGAACACTGAAGCTTTCTTT. This chain connects TRBV4-3 to TRBJ1-1; D is perhaps TRBD1 (6 bases). Trimming left V 3 bases short and J 0 bases short, with 14 bases between. Per the germline V gene, CDR1 is LGHNA and CDR2 is YSLEER. The CDR3 totals 16 residues.

This clonotype was observed a few times. The CDR3 nucleotides are TGTGCCAGCAGTTCCCGGACTAGCGGGAGGAGAAATGAGCAGTTCTTC. It codes for CASSSRTSGRRNEQFF. V usage is TRBV12-3 or TRBV12-4 and J usage is TRBJ2-1, with 14 bases fitting TRBD2. The CDR3 sequence is 16 residues long. The ends lost 4 bases at V and 7 bases at J; junction bases unmatched: 6.

This clonotype was detected only a few times. The chain recombines TRBV27 with TRBJ2-7; TRBD1 aligns across 8 bases. The V gene end was trimmed by 9 bases and the J gene end by 2 bases; junction bases not matched to a gene: 12. This CDR3 spans 15 amino acids. Germline CDR1 MNHEY, CDR2 SMNVEV (reference sequence). CDR3 in amino acids: CARSGTGPTPYEQYF. CDR3 bases: TGTGCCAGATCGGGGACAGGTCCTACCCCCTACGAGCAGTACTTC.

Remarks on this clonotype: This may stem from a read error, because a much larger clone lies one nucleotide away. V is TRBV4-3 and J is TRBJ2-7, with D possibly matching TRBD1 (5 bases). The germline V gene has CDR1 LGHNA and CDR2 YSLEER. V was clipped by 1 base and J by 6 bases, with 16 bases between them. CDR3 length: 15 amino acids. This CDR3 is CASSQGFTGTFEQYF. In DNA, the CDR3 is TGCGCCAGCAGCCAAGGATTTACAGGAACCTTCGAGCAGTACTTC.

This clonotype was seen at least ten times. The chain recombines TRBV10-3 with TRBJ1-5; possible D gene TRBD1, 5 bases. The length of the CDR3 is 13 residues. Germline V gene sequence: CDR1 ENHRY, CDR2 SYGVKD. V dropped 10 bases and J dropped 4 bases, with 14 bases sitting between them. CDR3 protein: CATAGTGNQPQHF. Here the CDR3 DNA reads TGTGCCACCGCCGGGACGGGGAATCAGCCCCAGCATTTT.

This clonotype showed up just a few times. The V call is TRBV29-1, the J call TRBJ1-1; D call uncertain. This CDR3 is built from 12 residues. V was cut by 6 bases and J by 7 bases, with 15 bases left in between. Germline V lookup: CDR1 SQVTM, CDR2 ANQGSEA. CDR3 protein: CSVQLAGVEAFF. For the CDR3, the DNA is TGCAGCGTCCAACTAGCGGGAGTTGAAGCTTTCTTT.

This clonotype has a handful of counts. The chain carries TRBV20-1 and TRBJ2-3; tentative D call: TRBD1 (6 bases). Germline V gene sequence: CDR1 DFQATT, CDR2 SNEGSKA (reference sequence). The ends were cut back, 6 bases at V and 4 bases at J, with 8 bases in the middle. The CDR3 is made up of 11 amino acids. Written as DNA, the CDR3 is TGCAGTGCCAGACAGGCAGATACGCAGTATTTT. Translation gives CSARQADTQYF.